In this sample, the clone carrying this T cell receptor beta chain turned up many times. CDR1 is SGHTA and CDR2 is FQGNSA in the germline V gene. Trimming removed 0 bases from V and 9 bases from J, with 9 bases in between. This CDR3 region has 13 residues. The record originates from a study of T-cell memory formation after mild COVID-19. One entry per CDR3 protein, called by TCRdb with MiXCR from the 5' RACE reads. This repertoire shows under 350,000 distinct CDR3 sequences, 15% to 20% found once; its top ten account for around a fifth. The sequence derives from a man aged 18 to 29 who had mild COVID-19 (a few samples of this study predate the infection). Cell type and time point are not known. The chain is built from TRBV7-2 and TRBJ2-1; tentative D call: TRBD1 (5 bases). The sequencing sample was made of PBMCs or a T cell subset sorted from them (not recorded which). DNA of the CDR3: TGTGCCAGCAGCTTAGCCAGGGCGGCTGAGCAGTTCTTC. Protein sequence: CASSLARAAEQFF.